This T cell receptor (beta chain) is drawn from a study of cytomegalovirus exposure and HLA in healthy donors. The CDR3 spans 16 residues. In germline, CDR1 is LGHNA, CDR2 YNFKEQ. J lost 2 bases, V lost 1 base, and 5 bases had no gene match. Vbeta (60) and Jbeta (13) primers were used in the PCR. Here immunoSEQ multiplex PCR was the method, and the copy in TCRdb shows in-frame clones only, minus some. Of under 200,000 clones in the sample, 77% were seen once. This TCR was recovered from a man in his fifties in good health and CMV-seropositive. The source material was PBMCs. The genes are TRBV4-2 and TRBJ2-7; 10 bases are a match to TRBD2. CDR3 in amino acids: CASSQGYSGGPYEQYF. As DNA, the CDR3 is TGTGCCAGCAGCCAAGGATATAGCGGGGGGCCCTACGAGCAGTACTTC.